Listed here are 14 T cell receptor beta chains from one sample, sequenced in a study of blood T cells in healthy people across ages. Primers used in a second PCR of roughly 7 to 12 cycles were a sample-barcoded 5' primer and a J-beta primer mix. One entry per CDR3 protein, called by TCRdb with MiXCR from the 5' RACE reads. The table lists 1.4 million to 1.5 million distinct CDR3 sequences, around 39% of them singletons. Specimen: blood. The receptors shown here come from a woman under 30 in good health.

The gene calls are TRBV15 and TRBJ2-2, with 7 bases fitting TRBD2. CDR3 length: 15 residues. Per germline, CDR1 LNHNV and CDR2 YYDKDF (reference sequence). After removal of 5 bases from V and 5 bases from J, the junction contained 8 bases not matched to a gene. The DNA of the CDR3 is TGTGCCACCAGCGGTATCAGGACTAGAACCGGGGAGCTGTTTTTT. This codes for CATSGIRTRTGELFF. Complete variable domain (other parts from reference TRBV15 and TRBJ2-2): DAMVIQNPRYQVTQFGKPVTLSCSQTLNHNVMYWYQQKSSQAPKLLFHYYDKDFNNEADTPDNFQSRRPNTSFCFLDIRSPGLGDTAMYLCATSGIRTRTGELFFGEGSRLTVL.

This clonotype was found once. Possible read error: a much larger clone is one base away. J is TRBJ1-5 and V is TRBV10-3; 9 positions agree with TRBD1. CDR1 is ENHRY, CDR2 SYGVKD, per germline. V gave up 6 bases and J gave up 5 bases; unmatched junction bases: 2. This CDR3 is built from 13 residues. For the CDR3, the DNA is TGTGCCATCAGCCGACAGGGGGATCAGCCCCAGCATTTT. It codes for CAISRQGDQPQHF.

This chain connects TRBV29-1 to TRBJ2-2; 9 positions match TRBD2. Germline trimming cut 4 bases from V and 0 bases from J; bases unmatched to any gene: 3. CDR1 and CDR2 from the germline V gene are SQVTM and ANQGSEA. The CDR3 length is 15 residues. The CDR3 loop is CSVGAGGPNTGELFF. The CDR3, as DNA: TGCAGCGTTGGAGCGGGGGGACCGAACACCGGGGAGCTGTTTTTT.

This clonotype was picked up a small number of times. The chain couples TRBV7-2 to TRBJ2-4; D not certain. The J call may be in error: the DNA end matches TRBJ2-5 better. Germline CDR1 SGHTA, CDR2 FQGNSA. The CDR3 extends over 15 amino acids. CDR3 protein: CASSSPGSVGETQYF. In DNA form, the CDR3 reads TGTGCCAGCAGCTCCCCTGGAAGTGTCGGGGAGACCCAGTACTTC.

The chain has TRBV24-1 and TRBJ1-2; D gene ambiguous. Germline CDR1 is KGHDR and CDR2 is SFDVKD. This CDR3 comprises 14 residues. Trimming removed 0 bases at V and 2 bases at J, with 6 bases between. CDR3 protein: CATSDLGSNYGYTF. In DNA form, the CDR3 reads TGTGCCACCAGTGATTTGGGCAGCAACTATGGCTACACCTTC.

The rearrangement joins TRBV3-1 to TRBJ1-1, with a tentative D call TRBD1 (5 bases). The CDR3 is 13 amino acids. Per germline, CDR1 LGHDT and CDR2 YNNKEL (reference sequence). V was clipped by 6 bases and J by 6 bases, with 14 bases between them. DNA for the CDR3: TGTGCCAGCAGGATGAGCGGGGACGCTGAAGCTTTCTTT. This encodes CASRMSGDAEAFF.

V gene TRBV7-9 combines with J gene TRBJ2-1; tentatively, D is TRBD1 (7 bases). This CDR3 spans 16 amino acids. Germline-derived CDR1 and CDR2 are SEHNR and FQNEAQ (reference sequence). The V end lost 7 bases, the J end lost 3 bases, and 19 bases lay between the germline ends. The CDR3 DNA reads as TGTGCCAGCACCCGGGAGTTGGGACAGATCTACAATGAGCAGTTCTTC. Protein sequence: CASTRELGQIYNEQFF.

CDR3 residues: CASFLGPYNSPLHF. In DNA form, the CDR3 reads TGTGCCAGCTTTCTGGGACCTTATAATTCACCCCTCCACTTT. The V gene is TRBV12-3 or TRBV12-4, the J gene TRBJ1-6; D might be TRBD1 (5 bases). Trimming removed 8 bases from V and 4 bases from J, with 12 bases in between. The CDR3 length is 14 residues.

The rearrangement uses TRBV7-8 and TRBJ2-5; weak D call: TRBD1 (5 bases). The V and J ends lost 2 bases and 2 bases respectively, with 12 bases between them. This CDR3 has 15 amino acids. Per germline, CDR1 SGHVS and CDR2 FQNEAQ. The CDR3 DNA follows: TGTGCCAGCAGCTTATTAGGGGCCGGACAAGAGACCCAGTACTTC. Encoded protein: CASSLLGAGQETQYF.

V is TRBV5-1 and J is TRBJ1-1; D possibly corresponds to TRBD1 (5 bases). The V end was cut by 6 bases, the J end by 4 bases, with 16 bases between. This CDR3 has 14 residues. Germline CDR1 is SGHRS and CDR2 is YFSETQ. The CDR3 region is CASTTEQESTEAFF. CDR3 nucleotides: TGCGCCAGCACCACTGAACAGGAGAGCACTGAAGCTTTCTTT.

The J gene is TRBJ2-7, the V gene TRBV6-5; the match to TRBD1 covers 9 bases. CDR3 length equals 14 residues. The germline V gene has CDR1 MNHEY and CDR2 SVGAGI. The junction had 10 bases not matched to a gene; V was cut back by 6 bases and J by 7 bases. CDR3 in amino acids: CASRGTGQVGEQYF. The CDR3 DNA is TGTGCCAGCAGGGGGACAGGGCAAGTTGGGGAGCAGTACTTC.

This clonotype was counted a single time. CDR3 residues: CASSQARTNGGGDTQYF. CDR3 coding DNA: TGTGCCAGCAGCCAAGCGAGGACTAACGGGGGCGGAGATACGCAGTATTTT. The chain uses TRBV3-1 and TRBJ2-3; D possibly matches TRBD1 or TRBD2 (6 bases each). CDR1 and CDR2 (germline): LGHDT, YNNKEL (reference sequence). The CDR3 length is 17 residues. Trimming shortened V by 1 base and J by 5 bases, and 19 bases separated the two germline ends.

The V gene is TRBV27, the J gene TRBJ2-7; tentatively, D is TRBD2 (6 bases). The V gene lost 4 bases and the J gene lost 7 bases, with 20 bases spanning the gap. Germline V gene lookup returns CDR1 MNHEY and CDR2 SMNVEV (reference sequence). The CDR3 has 15 residues. In DNA form, the CDR3 reads TGTGCCAGCAGTTCCAACCCGGGACTTCACAATGAGCAGTACTTC. It yields the protein CASSSNPGLHNEQYF.

This chain uses TRBV20-1 with TRBJ1-2; a possible D gene is TRBD1 (5 bases). This CDR3 is built from 15 residues. CDR1 is DFQATT, CDR2 SNEGSKA, per germline (reference sequence). Between the trimmed V and J ends, which lost 6 bases and 0 bases, there was a span of 17 bases. The CDR3 reads CSAPSGVLTNYGYTF. Here the CDR3 DNA reads TGCAGTGCGCCCTCGGGGGTCCTCACTAACTATGGCTACACCTTC.